This T cell receptor beta chain emerged from a study of blood T cell repertoires in COVID-19. Whole-study context: COVID-19 samples, acute and convalescent, were from the United States, Italy and Spain. PBMCs, B-cell-depleted T cells, or T cells provided the cDNA or gDNA that made up the material.

In the study's own analysis: Nucleated cell counts were estimated from reference gene primer amplification. Produced via immunoSEQ multiplex PCR; TCRdb's table is partial and in-frame only. V, J and clone size reflect that table, while D and trimming were determined from the DNA. The profile covers about 160,000 clones, with roughly 93% appearing a single time and approximately 2.4% taken by the ten largest. The CDR3 covers 11 residues. V was shortened by 2 bases and J by 7 bases, with 7 bases between the two germline ends. Germline V gene sequence: CDR1 SGHRS, CDR2 YFSETQ. V and J are TRBV5-1 and TRBJ2-7; D is uncertain. The sequenced sample was peripheral blood. This clonotype originated in a man between 18 and 29 years old with acute or convalescent COVID-19. The CDR3 region has the DNA TGCGCCAGCAGCTTTATTGTAGAGCAGTACTTC. As protein: CASSFIVEQYF. Filled out from reference TRBV5-1 and TRBJ2-7, the complete variable domain reads KAGVTQTPRYLIKTRGQQVTLSCSPISGHRSVSWYQQTPGQGLQFLFEYFSETQRNKGNFPGRFSGRQFSNSRSEMNVSTLELGDSALYLCASSFIVEQYFGPGTRLTVT.